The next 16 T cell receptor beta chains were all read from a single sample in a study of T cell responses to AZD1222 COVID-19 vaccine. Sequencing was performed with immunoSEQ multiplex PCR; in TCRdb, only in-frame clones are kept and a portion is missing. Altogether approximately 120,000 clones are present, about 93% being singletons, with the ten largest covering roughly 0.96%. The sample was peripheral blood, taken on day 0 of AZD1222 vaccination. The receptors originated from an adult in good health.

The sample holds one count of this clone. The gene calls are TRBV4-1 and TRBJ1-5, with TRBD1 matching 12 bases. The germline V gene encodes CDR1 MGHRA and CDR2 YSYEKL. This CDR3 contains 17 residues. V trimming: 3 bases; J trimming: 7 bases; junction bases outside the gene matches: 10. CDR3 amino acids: CASSHRPGQGAKQPQHF. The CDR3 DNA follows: TGCGCCAGCAGCCATCGCCCGGGACAGGGGGCGAAACAGCCCCAGCATTTT.

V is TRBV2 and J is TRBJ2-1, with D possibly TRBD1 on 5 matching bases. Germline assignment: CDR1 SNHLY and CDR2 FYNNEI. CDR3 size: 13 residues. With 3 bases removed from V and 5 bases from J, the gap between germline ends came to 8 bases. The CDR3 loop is CASSEAGHNEQFF. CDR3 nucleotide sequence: TGTGCCAGCAGTGAGGCAGGGCACAATGAGCAGTTCTTC.

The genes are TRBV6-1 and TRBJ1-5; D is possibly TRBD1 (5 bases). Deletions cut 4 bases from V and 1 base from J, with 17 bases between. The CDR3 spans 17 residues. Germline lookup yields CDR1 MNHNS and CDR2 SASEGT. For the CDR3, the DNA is TGTGCCAGCAGTGCTCAGGGTAACTGGATAAGCAATCAGCCCCAGCATTTT. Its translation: CASSAQGNWISNQPQHF.

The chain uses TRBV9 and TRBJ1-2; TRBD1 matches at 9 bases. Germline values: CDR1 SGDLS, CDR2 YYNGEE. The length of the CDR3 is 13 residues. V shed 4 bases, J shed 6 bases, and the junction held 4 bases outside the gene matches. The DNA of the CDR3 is TGTGCCAGCAGCATCCGGGACAGGGATGGCTACACCTTC. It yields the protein CASSIRDRDGYTF. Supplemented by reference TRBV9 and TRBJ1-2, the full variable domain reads DSGVTQTPKHLITATGQRVTLRCSPRSGDLSVYWYQQSLDQGLQFLIQYYNGEERAKGNILERFSAQQFPDLHSELNLSSLELGDSALYFCASSIRDRDGYTFGSGTRLTVV.

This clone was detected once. In DNA form, the CDR3 reads TGTGCCAGCGCTCTTCAATCGCGGACCGGGGGGCCTCGGGAGCAGTACTTC. This codes for CASALQSRTGGPREQYF. The V gene is TRBV27, the J gene TRBJ2-7; D is perhaps TRBD2 (7 bases). The CDR3 sequence is 17 residues long. V was pared by 8 bases and J by 7 bases, with 30 bases between. Germline values: CDR1 MNHEY, CDR2 SMNVEV (reference sequence).

The CDR3 is CASATGGENTEAFF. The CDR3, as DNA: TGTGCCAGCGCCACCGGGGGAGAAAACACTGAAGCTTTCTTT. The chain has TRBV7-8 and TRBJ1-1; tentative D call: TRBD1 (5 bases). CDR3 length: 14 amino acids. V was shortened by 8 bases and J by 2 bases, with 15 bases between the two germline ends. Germline values: CDR1 SGHVS, CDR2 FQNEAQ.

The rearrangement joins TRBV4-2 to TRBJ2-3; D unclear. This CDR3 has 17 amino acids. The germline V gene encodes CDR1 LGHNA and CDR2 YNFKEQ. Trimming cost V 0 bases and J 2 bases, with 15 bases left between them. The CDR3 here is CASSQDINGLFTDTQYF. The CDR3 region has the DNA TGTGCCAGCAGCCAAGATATCAACGGGCTGTTCACAGATACGCAGTATTTT.

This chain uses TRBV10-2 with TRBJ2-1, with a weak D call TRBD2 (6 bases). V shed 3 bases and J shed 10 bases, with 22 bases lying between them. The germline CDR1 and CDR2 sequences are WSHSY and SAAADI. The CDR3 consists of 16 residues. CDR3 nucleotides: TGCGCCAGCAGTGATGGGGGGTACGACGGTGGGAGGGAGCAGTTCTTC. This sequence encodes CASSDGGYDGGREQFF.

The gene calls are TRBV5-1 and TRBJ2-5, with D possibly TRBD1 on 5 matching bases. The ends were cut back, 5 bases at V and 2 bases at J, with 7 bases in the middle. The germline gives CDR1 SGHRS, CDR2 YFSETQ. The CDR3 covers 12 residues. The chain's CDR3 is CASSTGQETQYF. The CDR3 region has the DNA TGCGCCAGCAGTACAGGACAAGAGACCCAGTACTTC.

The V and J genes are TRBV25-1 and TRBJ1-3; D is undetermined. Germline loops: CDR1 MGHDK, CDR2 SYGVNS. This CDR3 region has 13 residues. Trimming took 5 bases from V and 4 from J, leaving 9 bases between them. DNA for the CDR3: TGTGCCAGCAGTAAGACACCCGGAAACACCATATATTTT. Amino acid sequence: CASSKTPGNTIYF.

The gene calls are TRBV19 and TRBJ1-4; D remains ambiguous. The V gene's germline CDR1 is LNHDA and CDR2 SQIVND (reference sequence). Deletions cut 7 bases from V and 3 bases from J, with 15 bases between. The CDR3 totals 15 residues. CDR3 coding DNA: TGTGCCAGTAACCCTGGACTGACGGCTAATGAAAAACTGTTTTTT. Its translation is CASNPGLTANEKLFF.

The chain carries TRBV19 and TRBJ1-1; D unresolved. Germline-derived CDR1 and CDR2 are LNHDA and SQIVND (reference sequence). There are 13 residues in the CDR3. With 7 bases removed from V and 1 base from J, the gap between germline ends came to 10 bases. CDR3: CASNLGSNTEAFF. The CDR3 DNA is TGTGCCAGTAATCTGGGATCGAACACTGAAGCTTTCTTT.

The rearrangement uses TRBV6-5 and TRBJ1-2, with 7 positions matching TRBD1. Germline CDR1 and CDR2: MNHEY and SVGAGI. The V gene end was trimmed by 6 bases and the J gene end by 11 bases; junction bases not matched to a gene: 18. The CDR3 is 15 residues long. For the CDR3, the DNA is TGTGCCAGCAGATTGAGTCCGGGACAGACGATGAGGTACACCTTC. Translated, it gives CASRLSPGQTMRYTF.

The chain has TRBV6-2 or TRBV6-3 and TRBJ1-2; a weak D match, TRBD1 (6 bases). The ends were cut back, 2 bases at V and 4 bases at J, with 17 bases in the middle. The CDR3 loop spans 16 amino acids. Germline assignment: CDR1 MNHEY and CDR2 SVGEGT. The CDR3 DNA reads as TGTGCCAGCAGTTACGCCCAGGGGTCTTATCCCTATGGCTACACCTTC. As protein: CASSYAQGSYPYGYTF.

The CDR3 spells CASHLAVSYNEQFF. DNA for the CDR3: TGTGCCAGCCATCTAGCGGTCTCCTACAATGAGCAGTTCTTC. This chain joins TRBV2 and TRBJ2-1; TRBD2 agrees at 7 bases. CDR3 length equals 14 residues. Per germline, CDR1 SNHLY and CDR2 FYNNEI. The trim removed 8 bases at V and 0 bases at J, leaving 4 bases unmatched.

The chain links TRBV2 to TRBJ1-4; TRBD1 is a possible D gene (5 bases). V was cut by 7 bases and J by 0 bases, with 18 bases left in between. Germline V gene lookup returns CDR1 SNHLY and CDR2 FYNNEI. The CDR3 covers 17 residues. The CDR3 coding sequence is TGTGCCAGCAAGGTCCAGCCCAGGGCCACAACTAATGAAAAACTGTTTTTT. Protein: CASKVQPRATTNEKLFF.